The rows below give T cell receptor beta chains drawn from one sample of a study of T-cell reconstitution after alpha-beta-depleted transplantation in children. TCRdb ran MiXCR on the PCR reads and lists one entry per CDR3 protein. This table has approximately 350,000 distinct CDR3 sequences, around 10% appearing once. This sample comprised PBMCs from the stem cell graft donor, obtained from the stem cell graft. Receptor source: a human donor who donated a stem cell graft to a child with acute lymphoblastic leukemia. Each CDR3 is given with its conserved first and last residue. The D gene is left open where the match is weak. Size tells how often a clone was seen (once, few, many) or the class of an expanded clone, and some rows leave it out.

j_gene: TRBJ2-1
d_gene: TRBD2
abundance: .
v_gene: TRBV7-9
CDR3aa: CASSFAQRENDEQFF
CDR3nt: TGTGCCAGCAGCTTTGCACAGCGGGAGAACGATGAGCAGTTCTTC

j_gene: TRBJ2-1
d_gene: TRBD2
abundance: .
v_gene: TRBV7-6
CDR3aa: CASIEGLAGSYNEQFF
CDR3nt: TGTGCCAGCATCGAAGGGCTAGCGGGATCCTACAATGAGCAGTTCTTC

j_gene: TRBJ1-1
d_gene: .
abundance: few
v_gene: TRBV20-1
CDR3aa: CSAFLPDRLNTEAFF
CDR3nt: TGCAGTGCCTTTCTCCCCGACAGATTGAACACTGAAGCTTTCTTT

j_gene: TRBJ2-5
d_gene: .
abundance: few
v_gene: TRBV7-3
CDR3aa: CASSPQGPQETQYF
CDR3nt: TGTGCCAGCAGCCCCCAGGGGCCCCAAGAGACCCAGTACTTC

j_gene: TRBJ1-6
d_gene: .
abundance: .
v_gene: TRBV9
CDR3aa: CASSVVVGPDSPLHF
CDR3nt: TGTGCCAGCAGCGTAGTTGTGGGGCCGGATTCACCCCTCCACTTT

j_gene: TRBJ1-2
d_gene: TRBD1
abundance: .
v_gene: TRBV7-9
CDR3aa: CASSLKGQLEYGYTF
CDR3nt: TGTGCCAGCAGCTTAAAGGGACAGCTTGAATATGGCTACACCTTC

j_gene: TRBJ2-1
d_gene: .
abundance: .
v_gene: TRBV15
CDR3aa: CATSRDGYGQFF
CDR3nt: TGTGCCACCAGCAGAGATGGCTACGGGCAGTTCTTC

j_gene: TRBJ2-1
d_gene: .
abundance: .
v_gene: TRBV12-5
CDR3aa: CASGYPSSYNEQFF
CDR3nt: TGTGCTAGTGGTTACCCGAGCTCCTACAATGAGCAGTTCTTC

j_gene: TRBJ2-1
d_gene: TRBD2
abundance: few
v_gene: TRBV6-2/TRBV6-3
CDR3aa: CASRRLAGLTYNEQFF
CDR3nt: TGTGCCAGCAGAAGACTAGCGGGCTTAACCTACAATGAGCAGTTCTTC

j_gene: TRBJ1-1
d_gene: TRBD1
abundance: few
v_gene: TRBV28
CDR3aa: CASSVARGEAFF
CDR3nt: TGTGCCAGCAGTGTAGCCAGGGGGGAAGCTTTCTTT

j_gene: TRBJ2-1
d_gene: TRBD2
abundance: few
v_gene: TRBV5-6
CDR3aa: CASSQSGRGTNEQFF
CDR3nt: TGTGCCAGCAGCCAAAGCGGGAGAGGTACCAATGAGCAGTTCTTC

j_gene: TRBJ2-2
d_gene: .
abundance: few
v_gene: TRBV20-1
CDR3aa: CSARDQAGRTGELFF
CDR3nt: TGCAGTGCTAGAGATCAGGCAGGGAGGACCGGGGAGCTGTTTTTT

j_gene: TRBJ2-1
d_gene: .
abundance: .
v_gene: TRBV7-6
CDR3aa: CVSSQIDRVNEQFF
CDR3nt: TGTGTCAGCAGCCAAATCGACCGGGTCAATGAGCAGTTCTTC

j_gene: TRBJ2-1
d_gene: .
abundance: .
v_gene: TRBV12-3/TRBV12-4
CDR3aa: CASSLEAVQGLVLF
CDR3nt: TGTGCCAGCAGTTTAGAAGCGGTCCAGGGGCTGGTCCTCTTC

j_gene: TRBJ2-1
d_gene: TRBD2
abundance: .
v_gene: TRBV6-1
CDR3aa: CASSARLAGMWNEQFF
CDR3nt: TGTGCCAGCAGTGCCCGGCTAGCGGGAATGTGGAATGAGCAGTTCTTC

j_gene: TRBJ2-7
d_gene: TRBD2
abundance: few
v_gene: TRBV7-9
CDR3aa: CASSNGLAHSYEQYF
CDR3nt: TGTGCCAGCAGCAACGGACTAGCGCACTCCTACGAGCAGTACTTC

j_gene: TRBJ1-1
d_gene: .
abundance: few
v_gene: TRBV20-1
CDR3aa: CSARLFGEMNTEAFF
CDR3nt: TGCAGTGCTAGACTCTTTGGGGAGATGAACACTGAAGCTTTCTTT

j_gene: TRBJ1-3
d_gene: .
abundance: .
v_gene: TRBV28
CDR3aa: CASSLFGAGNTIYF
CDR3nt: TGTGCCAGCAGTTTATTCGGGGCTGGAAACACCATATATTTT

j_gene: TRBJ1-2
d_gene: .
abundance: .
v_gene: TRBV25-1
CDR3aa: CASSESPGGAYGYTF
CDR3nt: TGTGCCAGCAGTGAATCCCCCGGGGGCGCATATGGCTACACCTTC

j_gene: TRBJ2-7
d_gene: .
abundance: .
v_gene: TRBV28
CDR3aa: CASSPLYSRSSYEQYF
CDR3nt: TGTGCCAGCAGTCCCCTTTATTCGAGGAGCTCCTACGAGCAGTACTTC

j_gene: TRBJ2-7
d_gene: TRBD2
abundance: many
v_gene: TRBV2
CDR3aa: CASKSSGGSLYEQYF
CDR3nt: TGTGCCAGCAAATCTAGCGGGGGTTCTCTCTACGAGCAGTACTTC

j_gene: TRBJ2-1
d_gene: .
abundance: .
v_gene: TRBV10-3
CDR3aa: CAISEIAGTFEYNEQFF
CDR3nt: TGTGCCATCAGTGAGATCGCGGGCACATTTGAGTACAATGAGCAGTTCTTC

j_gene: TRBJ2-7
d_gene: TRBD1
abundance: .
v_gene: TRBV7-2
CDR3aa: CASSVEEGQFYEQYF
CDR3nt: TGTGCCAGCAGCGTAGAAGAGGGACAGTTTTACGAGCAGTACTTC

j_gene: TRBJ2-2
d_gene: .
abundance: many
v_gene: TRBV24-1
CDR3aa: CATSGNAVAGELFF
CDR3nt: TGTGCCACCAGTGGCAATGCGGTTGCCGGGGAGCTGTTTTTT

j_gene: TRBJ2-1
d_gene: TRBD1
abundance: many
v_gene: TRBV27
CDR3aa: CASSFGTGGPLSYNEQFF
CDR3nt: TGTGCCAGCAGTTTTGGGACAGGGGGCCCCCTCTCCTACAATGAGCAGTTCTTC

j_gene: TRBJ2-6
d_gene: .
abundance: many
v_gene: TRBV20-1
CDR3aa: CSAQQVGANVLTF
CDR3nt: TGCAGTGCTCAGCAAGTTGGGGCCAACGTCCTGACTTTC

j_gene: TRBJ2-7
d_gene: .
abundance: .
v_gene: TRBV6-2/TRBV6-3
CDR3aa: CASSYWAFEGYEQYF
CDR3nt: TGTGCCAGCAGTTACTGGGCATTCGAGGGATACGAGCAGTACTTC

j_gene: TRBJ2-6
d_gene: .
abundance: .
v_gene: TRBV15
CDR3aa: CATSQGMSSGANVLTF
CDR3nt: TGTGCCACCAGCCAGGGTATGAGCTCTGGGGCCAACGTCCTGACTTTC

j_gene: TRBJ1-2
d_gene: TRBD1
abundance: .
v_gene: TRBV5-5
CDR3aa: CASSLGQGIGYTF
CDR3nt: TGTGCCAGCAGCTTGGGACAGGGAATTGGCTACACCTTC

j_gene: TRBJ2-1
d_gene: .
abundance: once
v_gene: TRBV4-2
CDR3aa: CASSQVGQTRVNEQFF
CDR3nt: TGTGCCAGCAGCCAAGTGGGACAAACAAGGGTCAATGAGCAGTTCTTC

j_gene: TRBJ2-3
d_gene: .
abundance: many
v_gene: TRBV20-1
CDR3aa: CSTRLGEINTQYF
CDR3nt: TGCAGCACACGACTAGGAGAAATAAATACGCAGTATTTT

j_gene: TRBJ1-5
d_gene: .
abundance: few
v_gene: TRBV5-1
CDR3aa: CASSLVPGEYQPQHF
CDR3nt: TGCGCCAGCAGCTTGGTACCAGGGGAGTATCAGCCCCAGCATTTT